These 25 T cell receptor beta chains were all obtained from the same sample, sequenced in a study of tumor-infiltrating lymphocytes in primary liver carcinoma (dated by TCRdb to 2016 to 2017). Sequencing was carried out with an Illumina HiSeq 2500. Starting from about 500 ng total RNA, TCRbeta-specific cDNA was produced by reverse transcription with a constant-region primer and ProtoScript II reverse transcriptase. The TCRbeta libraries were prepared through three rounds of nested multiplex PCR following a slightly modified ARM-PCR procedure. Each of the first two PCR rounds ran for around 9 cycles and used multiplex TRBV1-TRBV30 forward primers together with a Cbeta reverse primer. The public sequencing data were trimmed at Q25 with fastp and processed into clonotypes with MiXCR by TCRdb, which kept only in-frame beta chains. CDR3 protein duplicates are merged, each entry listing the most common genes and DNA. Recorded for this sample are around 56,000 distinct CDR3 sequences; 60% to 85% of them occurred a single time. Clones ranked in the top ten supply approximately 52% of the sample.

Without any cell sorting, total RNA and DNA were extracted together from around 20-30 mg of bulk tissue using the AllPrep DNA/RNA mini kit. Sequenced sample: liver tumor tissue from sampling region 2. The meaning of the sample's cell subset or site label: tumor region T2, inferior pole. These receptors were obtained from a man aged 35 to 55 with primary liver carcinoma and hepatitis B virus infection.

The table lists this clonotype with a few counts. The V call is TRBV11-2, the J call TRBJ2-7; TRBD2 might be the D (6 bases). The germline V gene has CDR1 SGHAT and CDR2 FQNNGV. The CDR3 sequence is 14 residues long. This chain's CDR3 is CTSSSNRNSYEQYF. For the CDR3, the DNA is TGTACTAGCAGCTCTAACAGGAACTCCTACGAGCAGTACTTC.

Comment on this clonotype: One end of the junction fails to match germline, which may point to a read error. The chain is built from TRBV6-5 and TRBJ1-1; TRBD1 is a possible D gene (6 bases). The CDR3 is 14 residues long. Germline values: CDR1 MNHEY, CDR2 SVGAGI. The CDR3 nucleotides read TGTGCCAGTAGGCCTCGAGGGGGTGGGACTGAAGCTATCTTT. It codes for CASRPRGGGTEAIF.

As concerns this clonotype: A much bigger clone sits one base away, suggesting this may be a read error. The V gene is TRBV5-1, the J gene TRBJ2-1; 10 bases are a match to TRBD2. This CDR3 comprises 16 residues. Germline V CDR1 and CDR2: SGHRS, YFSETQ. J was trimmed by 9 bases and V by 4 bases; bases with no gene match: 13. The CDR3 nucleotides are TGCGCCAGCAGCCCAGACGGGACTAGCGTGAGGGGTGAGCAGTTCTTC. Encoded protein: CASSPDGTSVRGEQFF.

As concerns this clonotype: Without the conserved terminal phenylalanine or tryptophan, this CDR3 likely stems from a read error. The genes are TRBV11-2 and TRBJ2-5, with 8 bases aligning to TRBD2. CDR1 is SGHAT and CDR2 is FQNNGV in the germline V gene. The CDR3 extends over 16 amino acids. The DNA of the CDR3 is TGTGCCAACAGCCAAACTTCTGGCGGGGGGAAAGAGATCCAGTACTTA. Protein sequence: CANSQTSGGGKEIQYL.

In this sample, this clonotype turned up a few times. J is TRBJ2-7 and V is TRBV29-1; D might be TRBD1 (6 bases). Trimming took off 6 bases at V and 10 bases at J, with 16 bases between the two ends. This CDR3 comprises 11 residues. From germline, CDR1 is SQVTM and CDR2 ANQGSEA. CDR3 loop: CSVGTNCEQYF. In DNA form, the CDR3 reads TGCAGCGTCGGGACAAACTGCGAACAGTACTTC.

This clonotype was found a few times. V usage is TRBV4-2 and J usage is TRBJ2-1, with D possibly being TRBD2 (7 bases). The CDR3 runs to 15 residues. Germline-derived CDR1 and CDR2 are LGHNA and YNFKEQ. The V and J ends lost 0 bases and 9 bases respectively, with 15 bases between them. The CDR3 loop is CASSQDLGGGGEQFF. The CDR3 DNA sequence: TGTGCCAGCAGCCAAGACTTAGGGGGGGGCGGTGAGCAGTTCTTC.

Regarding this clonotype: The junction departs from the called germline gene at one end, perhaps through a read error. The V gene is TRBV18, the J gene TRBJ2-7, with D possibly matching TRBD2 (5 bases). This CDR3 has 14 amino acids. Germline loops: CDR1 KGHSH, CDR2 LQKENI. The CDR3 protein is CASPPRVGGYEQYF. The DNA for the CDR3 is TGTGCCAGCCCACCTAGGGTTGGAGGCTACGAGCAGTACTTC.

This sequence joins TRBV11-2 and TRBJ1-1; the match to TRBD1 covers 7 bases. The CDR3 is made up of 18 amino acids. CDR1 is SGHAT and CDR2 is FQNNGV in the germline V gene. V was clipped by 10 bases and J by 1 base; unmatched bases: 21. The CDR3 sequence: CANSRGGAGPWGNTEAFF. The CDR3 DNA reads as TGTGCCAACAGTCGAGGGGGCGCAGGTCCTTGGGGGAACACTGAAGCTTTCTTT.

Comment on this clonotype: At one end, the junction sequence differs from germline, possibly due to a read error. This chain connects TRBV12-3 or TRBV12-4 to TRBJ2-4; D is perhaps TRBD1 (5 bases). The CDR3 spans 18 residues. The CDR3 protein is CASSLWGGANIAKNTQYF. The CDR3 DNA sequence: TGTGCCAGCAGTTTGTGGGGTGGGGCGAACATAGCCAAAAACACTCAGTACTTC.

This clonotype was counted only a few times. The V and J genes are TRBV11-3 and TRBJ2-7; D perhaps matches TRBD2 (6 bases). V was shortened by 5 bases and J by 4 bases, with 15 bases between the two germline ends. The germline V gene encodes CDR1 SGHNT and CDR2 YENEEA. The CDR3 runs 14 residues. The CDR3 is CASSQPGGSYEQYF. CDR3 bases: TGTGCCAGCAGCCAGCCTGGGGGGTCTTACGAGCAGTACTTC.

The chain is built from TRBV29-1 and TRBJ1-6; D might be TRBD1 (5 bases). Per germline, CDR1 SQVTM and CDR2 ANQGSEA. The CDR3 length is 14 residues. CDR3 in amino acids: CSVQEGREGSPLHF. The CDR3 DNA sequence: TGCAGTGTTCAGGAGGGGAGGGAAGGATCACCCCTCCACTTT.

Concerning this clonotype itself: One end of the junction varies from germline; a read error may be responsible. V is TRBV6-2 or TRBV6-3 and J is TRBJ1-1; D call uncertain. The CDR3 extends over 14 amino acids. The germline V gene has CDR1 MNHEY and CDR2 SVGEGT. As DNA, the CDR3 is TGTGTCAGCAATTACCCAGAGCTGGACACTGAAGCTTTCTTT. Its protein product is CVSNYPELDTEAFF.

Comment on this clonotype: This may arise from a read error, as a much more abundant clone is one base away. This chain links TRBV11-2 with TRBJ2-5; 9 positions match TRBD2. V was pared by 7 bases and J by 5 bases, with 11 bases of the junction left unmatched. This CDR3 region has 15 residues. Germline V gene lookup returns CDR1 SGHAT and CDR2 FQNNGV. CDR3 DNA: TGTGCCAGCAACTACCGGCGGGAGGGCCTGGAGACCCAGTACTTC. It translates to CASNYRREGLETQYF.

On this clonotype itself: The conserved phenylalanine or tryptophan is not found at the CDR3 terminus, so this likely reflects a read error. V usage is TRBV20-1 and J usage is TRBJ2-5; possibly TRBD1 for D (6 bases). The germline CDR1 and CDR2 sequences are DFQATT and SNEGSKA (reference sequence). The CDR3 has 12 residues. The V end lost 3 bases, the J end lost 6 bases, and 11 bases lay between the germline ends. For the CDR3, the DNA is TGCAGTGCTAGCAGGGGCCTGCAGACCCAGTACATC. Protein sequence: CSASRGLQTQYI.

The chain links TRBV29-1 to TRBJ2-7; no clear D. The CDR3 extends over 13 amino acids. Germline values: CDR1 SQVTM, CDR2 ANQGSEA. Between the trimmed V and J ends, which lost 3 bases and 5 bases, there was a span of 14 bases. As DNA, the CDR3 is TGCAGCGTTGAGGGGTCGTTAGCAAACGAGCAGTACTTC. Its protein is CSVEGSLANEQYF.

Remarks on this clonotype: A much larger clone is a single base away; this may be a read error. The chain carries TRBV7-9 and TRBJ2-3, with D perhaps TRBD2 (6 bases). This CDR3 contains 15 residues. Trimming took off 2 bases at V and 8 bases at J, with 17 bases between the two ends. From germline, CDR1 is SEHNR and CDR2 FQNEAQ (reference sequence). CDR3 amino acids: CASSLRGGDPVTQYF. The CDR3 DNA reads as TGTGCCAGCAGCTTACGAGGAGGGGACCCAGTTACGCAGTATTTT.

CDR3 in amino acids: CASSQRLSGYQEYNEQFF. The CDR3 DNA sequence: TGCGCCAGCAGCCAGCGCTTAAGTGGCTACCAAGAGTACAATGAGCAGTTCTTC. The chain carries TRBV4-1 and TRBJ2-1; D not certain. In germline, CDR1 is MGHRA, CDR2 YSYEKL. V was cut by 3 bases and J by 4 bases, with 22 bases left in between. The CDR3 runs 18 residues.

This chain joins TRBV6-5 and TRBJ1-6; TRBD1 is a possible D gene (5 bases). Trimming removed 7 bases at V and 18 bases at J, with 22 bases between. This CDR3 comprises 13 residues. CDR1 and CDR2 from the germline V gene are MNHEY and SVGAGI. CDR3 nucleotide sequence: TGTGCCAGCATCGAATCCTGGGGGAGTCAACCCCACTTT. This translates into CASIESWGSQPHF.

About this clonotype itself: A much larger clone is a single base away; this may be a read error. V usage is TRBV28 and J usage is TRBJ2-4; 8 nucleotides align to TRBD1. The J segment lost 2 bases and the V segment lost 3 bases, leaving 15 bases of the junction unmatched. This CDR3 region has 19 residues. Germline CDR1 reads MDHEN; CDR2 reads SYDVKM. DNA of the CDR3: TGTGCCAGCAGTTTTGTCTATGGGCGGCAGGGGGCACCCAAAAACATTCAGTACTTC. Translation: CASSFVYGRQGAPKNIQYF. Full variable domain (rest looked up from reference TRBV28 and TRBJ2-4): DVKVTQSSRYLVKRTGEKVFLECVQDMDHENMFWYRQDPGLGLRLIYFSYDVKMKEKGDIPEGYSVSREKKERFSLILESASTNQTSMYLCASSFVYGRQGAPKNIQYFGAGTRLSVL.

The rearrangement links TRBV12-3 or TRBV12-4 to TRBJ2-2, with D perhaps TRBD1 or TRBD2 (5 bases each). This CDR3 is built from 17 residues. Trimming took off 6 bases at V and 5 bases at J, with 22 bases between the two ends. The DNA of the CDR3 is TGTGCCAGCAGCGCCGGGGCTCCCGTCGTAGGTACCGGGGAGCTGTTTTTT. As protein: CASSAGAPVVGTGELFF.

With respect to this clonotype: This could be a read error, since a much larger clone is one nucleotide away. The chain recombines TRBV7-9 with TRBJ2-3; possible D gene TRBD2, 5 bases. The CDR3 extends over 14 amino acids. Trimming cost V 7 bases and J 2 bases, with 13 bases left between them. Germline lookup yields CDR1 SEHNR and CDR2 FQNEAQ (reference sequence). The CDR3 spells CASNSGLFTDTQYF. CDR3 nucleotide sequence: TGTGCCAGCAATTCTGGACTTTTCACAGATACGCAGTATTTT.

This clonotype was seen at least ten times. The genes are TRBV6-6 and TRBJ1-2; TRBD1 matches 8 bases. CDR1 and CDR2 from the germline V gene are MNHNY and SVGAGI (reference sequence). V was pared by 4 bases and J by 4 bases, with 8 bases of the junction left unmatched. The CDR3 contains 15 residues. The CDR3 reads CASSSDDGTGYGYTF. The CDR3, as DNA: TGTGCCAGCAGTTCCGACGACGGGACAGGCTATGGCTACACCTTC.

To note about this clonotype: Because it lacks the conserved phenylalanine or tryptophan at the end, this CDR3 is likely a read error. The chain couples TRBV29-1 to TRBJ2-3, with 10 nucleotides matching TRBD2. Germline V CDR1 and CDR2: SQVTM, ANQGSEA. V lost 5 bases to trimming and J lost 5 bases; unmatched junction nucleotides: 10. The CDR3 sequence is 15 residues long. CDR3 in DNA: TGCAGCGTTTCCGGGACTAGCGCATTCATAGATACGCAGTATCTT. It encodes CSVSGTSAFIDTQYL.

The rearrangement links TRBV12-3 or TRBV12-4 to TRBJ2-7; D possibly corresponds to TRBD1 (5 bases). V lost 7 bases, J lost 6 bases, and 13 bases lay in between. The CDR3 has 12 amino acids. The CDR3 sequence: CASNFAGLEQYF. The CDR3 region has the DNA TGTGCCAGCAATTTCGCAGGGCTCGAGCAGTACTTC.

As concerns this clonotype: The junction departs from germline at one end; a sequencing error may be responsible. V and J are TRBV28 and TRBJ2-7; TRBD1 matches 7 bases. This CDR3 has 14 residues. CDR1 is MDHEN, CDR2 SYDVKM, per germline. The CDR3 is CASSFTGASYDQYF. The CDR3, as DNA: TGTGCCAGCAGTTTTACAGGGGCCTCCTACGATCAGTATTTC.